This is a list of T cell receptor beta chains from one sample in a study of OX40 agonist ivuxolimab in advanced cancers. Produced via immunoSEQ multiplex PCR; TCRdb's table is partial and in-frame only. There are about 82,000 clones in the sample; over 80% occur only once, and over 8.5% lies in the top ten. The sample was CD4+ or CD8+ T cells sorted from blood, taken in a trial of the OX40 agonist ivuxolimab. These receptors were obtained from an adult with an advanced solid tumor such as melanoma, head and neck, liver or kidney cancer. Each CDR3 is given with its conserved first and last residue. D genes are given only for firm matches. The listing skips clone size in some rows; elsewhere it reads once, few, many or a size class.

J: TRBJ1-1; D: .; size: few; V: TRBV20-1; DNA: TGCAGTGCGGCGAACACTGAAGCTTTCTTT; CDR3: CSAANTEAFF
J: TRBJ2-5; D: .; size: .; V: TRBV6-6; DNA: TGTGCCAGCAGTTATGGGGACCTCATACAAGAGACCCAGTACTTC; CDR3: CASSYGDLIQETQYF
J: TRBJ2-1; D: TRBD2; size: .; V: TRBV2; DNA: TGTGCCAGCAGTGAAGGATCTAGCGGGGAACGAAATGAGCAGTTCTTC; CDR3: CASSEGSSGERNEQFF
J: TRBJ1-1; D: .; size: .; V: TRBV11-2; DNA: TGTGCCAGCAGCTTATTCCCGGGGAACACTGAAGCTTTCTTT; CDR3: CASSLFPGNTEAFF
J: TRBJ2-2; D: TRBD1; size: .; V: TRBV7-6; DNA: TGTGCCAGCAGCCCAGGGACAGCTAACACCGGGGAGCTGTTTTTT; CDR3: CASSPGTANTGELFF
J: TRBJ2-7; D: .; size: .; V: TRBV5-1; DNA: TGCGCCAGCGGTGCAGGGCAGACCTACGAGCAGTACTTC; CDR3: CASGAGQTYEQYF
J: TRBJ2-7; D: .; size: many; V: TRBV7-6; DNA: TGTGCCAGCAGCCCCGGGTCAGGGTCGACCTACGAGCAGTACTTC; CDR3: CASSPGSGSTYEQYF
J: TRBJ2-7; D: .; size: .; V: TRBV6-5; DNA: TGTGCCAGCAGAGGGAATTCCTACGAGCAGTACTTC; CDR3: CASRGNSYEQYF
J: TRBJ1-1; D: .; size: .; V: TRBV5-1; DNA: TGCGCCAGCAGCTTGTGGGTAGGTGGAACTGAAGCTTTCTTT; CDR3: CASSLWVGGTEAFF
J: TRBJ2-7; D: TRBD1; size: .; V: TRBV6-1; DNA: TGTGCCAGCAGTGGCCTCCGGGACAGGGACTCCTACGAGCAGTACTTC; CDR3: CASSGLRDRDSYEQYF
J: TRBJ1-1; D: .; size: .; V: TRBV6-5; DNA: TGTGCCAGCAGTTACGGGGTTACGGGAGGGACTGAAGCTTTCTTT; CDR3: CASSYGVTGGTEAFF
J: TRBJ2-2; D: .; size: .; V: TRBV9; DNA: TGTGCCAGCAGCCCCTCCACCGGGGAGCTGTTTTTT; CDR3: CASSPSTGELFF
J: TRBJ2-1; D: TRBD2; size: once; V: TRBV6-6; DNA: TGTGCCAGCACCCAGCGGGAGGCTGCCCGGGTTGAGCAGTTCTTC; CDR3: CASTQREAARVEQFF
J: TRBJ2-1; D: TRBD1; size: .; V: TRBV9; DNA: TGTGCCAGCAGGGGACAGGGGGCTGATGAGCAGTTCTTC; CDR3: CASRGQGADEQFF
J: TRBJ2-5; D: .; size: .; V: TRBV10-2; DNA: TGCGCCAGCAGCGACCTGGAACAGGGCTTTTTCGAAGAGACCCAGTACTTC; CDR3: CASSDLEQGFFEETQYF
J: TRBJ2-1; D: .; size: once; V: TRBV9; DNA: TGTGCCAGCAGCGTAGGCGCAGGGGCGTACAATGAGCAGTTCTTC; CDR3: CASSVGAGAYNEQFF
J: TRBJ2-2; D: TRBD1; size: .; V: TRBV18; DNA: TGTGCCAGCTCGCACCCGGGACAGCTCACCGGGGAGCTGTTTTTT; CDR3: CASSHPGQLTGELFF
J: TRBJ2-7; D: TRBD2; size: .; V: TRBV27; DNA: TGTGCCAGCAGTGCCCACATAGCGGGGGGGCGGGAGCAGTACTTC; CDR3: CASSAHIAGGREQYF
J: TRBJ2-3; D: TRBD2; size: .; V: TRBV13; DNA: TGTGCCAGCAGCAAAGGGAGGGCTAGCACAGATACGCAGTATTTT; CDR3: CASSKGRASTDTQYF
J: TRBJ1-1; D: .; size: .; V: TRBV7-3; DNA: TGTGCCAGCAGCTTTAGATCCAGGGTGAACACTGAAGCTTTCTTT; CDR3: CASSFRSRVNTEAFF
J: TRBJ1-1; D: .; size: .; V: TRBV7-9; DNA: TGTGCCAGCAGCTTAGTACAGGGGAACACTGAAGCTTTCTTT; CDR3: CASSLVQGNTEAFF
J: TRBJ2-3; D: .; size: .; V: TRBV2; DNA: TGTGCCAGCTGGGGTGAAGAGGGGGGAGATTTAGATACGCAGTATTTT; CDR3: CASWGEEGGDLDTQYF
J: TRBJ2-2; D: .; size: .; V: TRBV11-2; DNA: TGTGCCAGCAGCTTACGGGGAGAGGGCACCGGGGAGCTGTTTTTT; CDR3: CASSLRGEGTGELFF
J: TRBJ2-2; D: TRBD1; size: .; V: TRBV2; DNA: TGTGCCAGCGTAGTGGGTAGCCAGGGGGATGACGGGGAGCTGTTTTTT; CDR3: CASVVGSQGDDGELFF
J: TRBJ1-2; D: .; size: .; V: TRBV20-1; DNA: TGCAGTGCCATGACAGACCATGGCTACACCTTC; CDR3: CSAMTDHGYTF
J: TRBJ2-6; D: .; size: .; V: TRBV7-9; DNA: TGTGCCAGCAGCTTCCCTTTGACAGCCCTAGGGGCTGGGGCCAACGTCCTGACTTTC; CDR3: CASSFPLTALGAGANVLTF
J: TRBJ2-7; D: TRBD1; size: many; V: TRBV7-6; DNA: TGTGCCAGCAGCTTCCATGCAGGGGGAGAGGAGCAGTACTTC; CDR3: CASSFHAGGEEQYF
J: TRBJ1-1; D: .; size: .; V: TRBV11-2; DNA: TGTGCCAGCAGCTTATCGGGTGAAGCTTTCTTT; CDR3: CASSLSGEAFF
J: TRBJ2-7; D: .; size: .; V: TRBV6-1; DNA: TGTGCCAGCAGTCCTAGGCTCGATAGCTCCTACGAGCAGTACTTC; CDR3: CASSPRLDSSYEQYF